This T cell receptor (beta chain) was recovered during a study of blood T cell repertoires in COVID-19. The overall study: Samples taken during acute and convalescent COVID-19 were collected in the United States, Italy and Spain.

This study enrolled people aged about 18 to 100 from about two dozen US geographic areas. Resolution of symptoms, clearance, or two negative PCRs was present in recovered Cohort 3 donors. Only in-frame clones appear in the TCRdb table, and some are missing; sequencing was by immunoSEQ multiplex PCR. The table records 150,000 or so clones, around 81% of them present only once. Germline CDR1 is MNHEY and CDR2 is SMNVEV (reference sequence). The CDR3 is made up of 17 amino acids. The V gene end was trimmed by 6 bases and the J gene end by 8 bases; junction bases not matched to a gene: 14. This TCR came from a middle-aged man who had recovered from COVID-19. V and J are TRBV27 and TRBJ2-1; 12 nucleotides align to TRBD2. The source material was PBMCs or T cells enriched from blood (not recorded which). The DNA of the CDR3 is TGTGCCAGCAGCCGCTCCGGTCCTAGCGGGGGGGCCCATGAGCAGTTCTTC. Its protein product is CASSRSGPSGGAHEQFF.